The following is a T cell receptor beta chain sequence with its context. Antigen unknown. This specimen comes from a study of memory CD4+ T cells and cytomegalovirus serostatus. Study-level background: This sample comes from healthy Belgian adults, fewer than 10 CMV seropositive, approximately 22 seronegative. Notes on the study in general: About 40% of the 164 known CMV-associated TCRbeta sequences appeared in CD4+ memory.

The V and J ends lost 8 bases and 4 bases, in that order; junction bases with no gene match: 6. Germline V gene sequence: CDR1 SGDLS, CDR2 YYNGEE. The CDR3 has 13 amino acids. The sort gate was single viable CD3+CD4+CD8-CD45RO+ cells for memory CD4+ T cells. Serum IgG to CMV pp150, pp28, p38 and p52 defined serostatus. Methods used by the authors: After removing out-of-frame reads, approximately 2 million distinct TCRbeta sequences remained. Libraries were prepared by immunoSEQ multiplex PCR; TCRdb keeps only in-frame clonotypes and omits some of them. The V and J calls and clone size were taken over from that table, and D and trimming were inferred from the DNA. Of roughly 50,000 clones listed, less than 85% are singletons.

The TCR originated in an adult in good health and CMV-seronegative. Specimen: memory CD4+ T cells from blood. The chain employs TRBV9 and TRBJ2-5; TRBD1 matches at 9 bases. The CDR3 loop is CARRGQGGETQYF. DNA for the CDR3: TGTGCCAGGAGGGGACAGGGAGGAGAGACCCAGTACTTC.